This T cell receptor (beta chain) was identified during a study of T cell repertoires in aging, cancer and after chemotherapy. On the study more broadly: Repeat sampling of healthy donors over several months to years showed clear clonal overlap. The whole study produced a dataset of several million TCR reads. The study, taken as a whole, reports: In each cancer cohort, median generation probability increased across chemotherapy, suggesting thymic output rebounded. No conclusions about immunological memory after chemotherapy can be drawn from the repertoire data.

This clonotype is classed as medium-sized. Antigen unknown. Peripheral blood genomic DNA, not sorted cells or RNA, was the template. Germline V gene data show CDR1 as LNHDA and CDR2 as SQIVND (reference sequence). V lost 7 bases to trimming and J lost 1 base; unmatched junction nucleotides: 13. CDR3 length: 18 amino acids. Multiplex touch-down PCR with TRB-A/B primers amplified rearranged V-D-J TRB sequences. TCRdb processed the multiplex PCR reads anew with MiXCR; each CDR3 protein has one entry. The table shows more than 10,000 distinct CDR3 sequences, with about 20% occurring only once. The specimen sequenced was blood. The clonotype originates from a human donor in good health. The V and J genes are TRBV19 and TRBJ2-6; 7 nucleotides line up with TRBD2. The CDR3 region has the DNA TGTGCCAGTACCACCTGGGGGGGTACTTGGTCTGGGGCCAACGTCCTGACTTTC. It yields the protein CASTTWGGTWSGANVLTF.